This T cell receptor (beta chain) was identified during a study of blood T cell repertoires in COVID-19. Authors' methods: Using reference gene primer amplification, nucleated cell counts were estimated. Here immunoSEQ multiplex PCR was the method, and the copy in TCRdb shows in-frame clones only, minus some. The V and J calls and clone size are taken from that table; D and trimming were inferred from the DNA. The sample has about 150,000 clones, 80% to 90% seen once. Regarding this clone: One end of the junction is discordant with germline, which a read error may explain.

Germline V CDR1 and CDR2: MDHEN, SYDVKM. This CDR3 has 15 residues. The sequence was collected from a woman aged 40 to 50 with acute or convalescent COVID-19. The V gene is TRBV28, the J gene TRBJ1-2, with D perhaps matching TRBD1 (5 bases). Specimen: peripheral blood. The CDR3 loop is CASSLSGIANYGYIF. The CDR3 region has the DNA TGTGCCAGCAGTTTGTCAGGGATCGCTAACTATGGCTACATCTTC.